This passage covers 24 T cell receptor beta chains from one sample sequenced in a study of siplizumab effects on memory and regulatory T cells. Data came from immunoSEQ multiplex PCR; TCRdb stores just in-frame clones and leaves some out. The sample lists 90,000 to 140,000 clones, under 95% occurring once. Sequencing was performed on CD4+ T cells sorted from blood. These receptors all come from a human donor in good health.

The V and J genes are TRBV4-3 and TRBJ1-3, with D perhaps TRBD1 (5 bases). The length of the CDR3 is 16 residues. Trimming cost V 1 base and J 4 bases, with 14 bases left between them. Germline V gives CDR1 LGHNA, CDR2 YSLEER. CDR3 protein: CASSQVSGGSGNTIYF. DNA for the CDR3: TGCGCCAGCAGCCAAGTTTCGGGGGGATCAGGAAACACCATATATTTT.

The CDR3 DNA reads TGTGCCAGCAGCTTGACAAATTACGAGCAGTACTTC. Translating it yields CASSLTNYEQYF. This sequence joins TRBV5-6 and TRBJ2-7, with no clear D. This CDR3 spans 12 amino acids. The V and J ends lost 1 base and 4 bases respectively, with 6 bases between them. Looked up from germline, CDR1 is SGHDT and CDR2 is YYEEEE.

This clone is a singleton in its sample. The rearrangement links TRBV19 to TRBJ2-1; the match to TRBD2 covers 12 bases. The CDR3 loop spans 15 amino acids. With V trimmed by 10 bases and J by 6 bases, 10 bases remained unmatched. Germline values: CDR1 LNHDA, CDR2 SQIVND (reference sequence). The CDR3 loop reads CANPGLAGGSNEQFF. The CDR3 DNA is TGTGCCAACCCGGGGCTAGCGGGGGGGTCCAATGAGCAGTTCTTC. Together with reference TRBV19 and TRBJ2-1, the CDR3 gives the full variable domain: DGGITQSPKYLFRKEGQNVTLSCEQNLNHDAMYWYRQDPGQGLRLIYYSQIVNDFQKGDIAEGYSVSREKKESFPLTVTSAQKNPTAFYLCANPGLAGGSNEQFFGPGTRLTVL.

This chain connects TRBV4-1 to TRBJ2-3, with a tentative D call TRBD1 (7 bases). V gave up 5 bases and J gave up 2 bases, with 14 bases separating them. This CDR3 comprises 15 residues. Germline V gene data show CDR1 as MGHRA and CDR2 as YSYEKL. The CDR3 DNA reads TGCGCCAGCAGCAGGGGGCGGGATATCACAGATACGCAGTATTTT. As protein: CASSRGRDITDTQYF.

The chain carries TRBV4-1 and TRBJ2-5; a possible D gene is TRBD2 (7 bases). Trimming took off 1 base at V and 4 bases at J, with 13 bases between the two ends. Germline V gene lookup returns CDR1 MGHRA and CDR2 YSYEKL. The CDR3 is 15 amino acids. The CDR3 nucleotides read TGCGCCAGCAGCCAAGGGAGGCGGGGGCCAGAGACCCAGTACTTC. Translated, it gives CASSQGRRGPETQYF.

The gene calls are TRBV10-3 and TRBJ2-5; 11 bases match TRBD1. The V and J ends lost 4 bases and 4 bases, in that order; junction bases with no gene match: 5. CDR3 length: 15 amino acids. Germline CDR1 ENHRY, CDR2 SYGVKD. The CDR3 reads CAISASGTGGETQYF. In DNA, the CDR3 is TGTGCCATCAGTGCATCCGGGACAGGGGGAGAGACCCAGTACTTC.

The CDR3 protein is CASSYEGADTEAFF. CDR3 nucleotide sequence: TGTGCCAGCAGTTACGAGGGGGCAGACACTGAAGCTTTCTTT. The chain links TRBV6-5 to TRBJ1-1; 7 bases align to TRBD1. This CDR3 contains 14 residues. V gave up 2 bases and J gave up 3 bases; unmatched junction bases: 3. CDR1 is MNHEY and CDR2 is SVGAGI in the germline V gene.

The chain joins TRBV27 to TRBJ2-6; either TRBD1 or TRBD2 may fit D (5 bases each). The CDR3 spans 15 residues. Germline V gene lookup returns CDR1 MNHEY and CDR2 SMNVEV (reference sequence). With 3 bases removed from V and 3 bases from J, the gap between germline ends came to 9 bases. DNA of the CDR3: TGTGCCAGCAGTTTCTTGGGGGATGGGGCCAACGTCCTGACTTTC. Its translation is CASSFLGDGANVLTF.

The chain uses TRBV19 and TRBJ1-1, with 8 bases fitting TRBD1. J gave up 5 bases and V 6 bases, and 8 bases lay outside the gene matches. The CDR3 has 14 amino acids. Germline V gene data show CDR1 as LNHDA and CDR2 as SQIVND (reference sequence). CDR3 nucleotide sequence: TGTGCCAGTAGATTACGGACAGGGTGGACTGAAGCTTTCTTT. Protein sequence: CASRLRTGWTEAFF.

The chain couples TRBV5-1 to TRBJ1-6, with TRBD1 identical over 10 bases. CDR1 and CDR2 (germline): SGHRS, YFSETQ. V lost 4 bases and J lost 10; bases outside the gene matches: 8. The CDR3 length is 15 residues. The CDR3 sequence is CASSDGTGEESPLHF. The CDR3, as DNA: TGCGCCAGCAGCGACGGGACAGGGGAGGAATCACCCCTCCACTTT.

V is TRBV5-1 and J is TRBJ1-1; maybe TRBD1 (5 bases). CDR1 is SGHRS, CDR2 YFSETQ, per germline. CDR3 size: 14 residues. The germline V and J ends were trimmed by 4 bases and 0 bases, with 10 bases remaining between them. CDR3 DNA sequence: TGCGCCAGCAGCGGACATAGCATGAACACTGAAGCTTTCTTT. Protein product: CASSGHSMNTEAFF.

The V gene is TRBV6-1, the J gene TRBJ2-2; D is possibly TRBD1 (5 bases). Germline values: CDR1 MNHNS, CDR2 SASEGT. Trimming left V 6 bases short and J 0 bases short, with 8 bases between. This CDR3 has 14 residues. Here the CDR3 DNA reads TGTGCCAGCAGAAGGACAACGAACACCGGGGAGCTGTTTTTT. Amino acids: CASRRTTNTGELFF.

The chain couples TRBV5-1 to TRBJ1-1; TRBD1 matches at 9 bases. V lost 3 bases to trimming and J lost 0 bases; unmatched junction nucleotides: 3. The CDR3 extends over 15 amino acids. Germline V gene lookup returns CDR1 SGHRS and CDR2 YFSETQ. This chain's CDR3 is CASSWGTGMNTEAFF. The CDR3 DNA reads TGCGCCAGCAGCTGGGGGACAGGGATGAACACTGAAGCTTTCTTT.

The chain carries TRBV28 and TRBJ1-4, with a possible D match to TRBD1 (5 bases). V was cut by 8 bases and J by 2 bases, with 9 bases left in between. The CDR3 length is 13 residues. The germline gives CDR1 MDHEN, CDR2 SYDVKM. As DNA, the CDR3 is TGTGCCAGCCATGGGGGGACTAATGAAAAACTGTTTTTT. This sequence encodes CASHGGTNEKLFF.

The V and J genes are TRBV5-1 and TRBJ2-7, with D uncertain. The CDR3 is made up of 12 amino acids. Germline V CDR1 and CDR2: SGHRS, YFSETQ. Trimming took off 5 bases at V and 2 bases at J, with 8 bases between the two ends. The CDR3 is CASRDGPYEQYF. The CDR3 nucleotides are TGCGCCAGCAGGGACGGACCCTACGAGCAGTACTTC.

This clone is a singleton in its sample. The chain links TRBV5-1 to TRBJ2-6, with D tentatively TRBD1 or TRBD2 (5 bases each). This CDR3 has 14 amino acids. CDR1 is SGHRS, CDR2 YFSETQ, per germline. Trimming pared 6 bases from V and 2 bases from J, leaving 9 bases between. In nucleotides, the CDR3 is TGCGCCAGCACCGAGGGGACTGGGGCCAACGTCCTGACTTTC. Residues: CASTEGTGANVLTF.

The chain carries TRBV7-9 and TRBJ2-7; TRBD2 aligns across 7 bases. The CDR3 runs to 15 residues. J lost 3 bases, V lost 1 base, and 6 bases had no gene match. Germline V gene sequence: CDR1 SEHNR, CDR2 FQNEAQ (reference sequence). The CDR3 spells CASSLGPSGLYEQYF. The CDR3 DNA follows: TGTGCCAGCAGCTTAGGTCCTAGCGGACTCTACGAGCAGTACTTC.

Only one count was recorded for this clone. DNA of the CDR3: TGCGCCAGCAGCCTAGGGGAGGGCCTAGCGGGAACCACCGGGGAGCTGTTTTTT. Translating it yields CASSLGEGLAGTTGELFF. The genes are TRBV4-3 and TRBJ2-2, with 9 bases lining up with TRBD2. Germline V gene lookup returns CDR1 LGHNA and CDR2 YSLEER. V dropped 4 bases and J dropped 4; count of bases not matched to a gene: 13. The CDR3 extends over 18 amino acids.

This chain links TRBV4-2 with TRBJ2-6, with TRBD1 as a possible D gene (6 bases). Germline V gene lookup returns CDR1 LGHNA and CDR2 YNFKEQ. The V gene lost 1 base and the J gene lost 0 bases, with 10 bases spanning the gap. The CDR3 loop spans 17 amino acids. In DNA, the CDR3 is TGTGCCAGCAGCCAAGGCGACAGGTTCTCTGGGGCCAACGTCCTGACTTTC. Protein product: CASSQGDRFSGANVLTF.

This chain links TRBV6-6 with TRBJ2-1, with D possibly being TRBD1 (7 bases). V was clipped by 8 bases and J by 6 bases, with 17 bases between them. This CDR3 region has 14 residues. Germline V CDR1 and CDR2: MNHNY, SVGAGI (reference sequence). The CDR3 spells CASGAGQPRNEQFF. As DNA, the CDR3 is TGTGCCAGCGGGGCGGGACAGCCCCGCAATGAGCAGTTCTTC.

The chain links TRBV7-3 to TRBJ2-3; TRBD2 aligns across 9 bases. From germline, CDR1 is SGHTA and CDR2 FQGTGA. The CDR3 is made up of 16 amino acids. After removal of 4 bases from V and 4 bases from J, the junction contained 9 bases not matched to a gene. CDR3 DNA sequence: TGTGCCAGCAGCTCACAGCCGGGCGGGAGGGCAGATACGCAGTATTTT. It specifies CASSSQPGGRADTQYF. The whole variable domain, filled in from reference TRBV7-3 and TRBJ2-3, reads GAGVSQTPSNKVTEKGKYVELRCDPISGHTALYWYRQSLGQGPEFLIYFQGTGAADDSGLPNDRFFAVRPEGSVSTLKIQRTERGDSAVYLCASSSQPGGRADTQYFGPGTRLTVL.

This clone occurred a few times. The chain joins TRBV6-1 to TRBJ2-2; 8 nucleotides align to TRBD1. V shed 4 bases, J shed 7 bases, and the junction held 11 bases outside the gene matches. The CDR3 spans 16 residues. CDR1 is MNHNS, CDR2 SASEGT, per germline. CDR3 region: CASSADRGPGGGELFF. In DNA form, the CDR3 reads TGTGCCAGCAGTGCCGACAGGGGACCAGGAGGCGGGGAGCTGTTTTTT.

V is TRBV9 and J is TRBJ1-3; TRBD1 might be the D (6 bases). The length of the CDR3 is 17 residues. Per germline, CDR1 SGDLS and CDR2 YYNGEE. V dropped 0 bases and J dropped 4 bases, with 17 bases sitting between them. In nucleotides, the CDR3 is TGTGCCAGCAGCGTAGGCTCCGGGACACCCGAGGGAAACACCATATATTTT. Protein product: CASSVGSGTPEGNTIYF.

The genes are TRBV6-1 and TRBJ2-7; D may be TRBD1 or TRBD2 (6 bases each). The CDR3 is made up of 14 amino acids. Germline V gene lookup returns CDR1 MNHNS and CDR2 SASEGT. Trimming cost V 7 bases and J 2 bases, with 15 bases left between them. The CDR3 region is CASTEQGGTYEQYF. The CDR3 nucleotides read TGTGCCAGCACCGAACAGGGAGGAACCTACGAGCAGTACTTC.